A single T cell receptor beta chain is shown here with its context. Its antigen is unknown. Clinicians in the United States treated all participants with HIV. Each sample contained about 1-10 million cryopreserved PBMC, thawed before DNA extraction. In germline, CDR1 is MNHEY, CDR2 SVGAGI. V gave up 0 bases and J gave up 3 bases, with 9 bases separating them. The CDR3 sequence is 14 residues long. This specimen comes from a study of long-term antiretroviral therapy in people with HIV. The overall study: Initial samples were collected about a decade before the 2015 immediate-ART recommendation. The study's findings and limits: Dominance of pre-ART expanded clones persisted, fluctuating and often declining after ART.

They ran version v3.0 of the immunoSEQ assay at survey level. Profiled with immunoSEQ multiplex PCR; TCRdb holds only in-frame clones, not every one. The sample yields tens of thousands of clones, 80% seen once. J is TRBJ2-7 and V is TRBV6-5; weak D call: TRBD2 (5 bases). The sample in question was unsorted PBMCs, obtained 3.4 years after starting antiretroviral therapy. The TCR was taken from a man aged 25-45 years with HIV. In DNA, the CDR3 is TGTGCCAGCAGTTACTCGAGAGGGATCTACGAGCAGTACTTC. Translated, it gives CASSYSRGIYEQYF.